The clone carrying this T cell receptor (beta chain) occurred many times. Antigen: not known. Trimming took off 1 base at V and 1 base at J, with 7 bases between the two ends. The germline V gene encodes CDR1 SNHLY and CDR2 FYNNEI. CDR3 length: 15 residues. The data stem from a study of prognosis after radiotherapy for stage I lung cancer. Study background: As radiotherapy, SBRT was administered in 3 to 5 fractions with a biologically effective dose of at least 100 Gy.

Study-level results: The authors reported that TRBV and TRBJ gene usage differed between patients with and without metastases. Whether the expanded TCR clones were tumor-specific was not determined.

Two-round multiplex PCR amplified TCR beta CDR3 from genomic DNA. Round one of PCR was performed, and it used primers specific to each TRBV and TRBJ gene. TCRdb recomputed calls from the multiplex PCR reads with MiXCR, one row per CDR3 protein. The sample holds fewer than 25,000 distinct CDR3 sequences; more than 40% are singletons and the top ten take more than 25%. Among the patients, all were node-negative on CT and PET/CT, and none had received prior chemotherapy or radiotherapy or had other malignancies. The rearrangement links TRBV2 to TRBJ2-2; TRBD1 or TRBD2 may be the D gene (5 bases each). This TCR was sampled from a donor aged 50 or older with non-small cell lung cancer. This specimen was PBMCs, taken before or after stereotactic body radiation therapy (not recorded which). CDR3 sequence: CASSEVGRNTGELFF. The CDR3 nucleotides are TGTGCCAGCAGTGAAGTGGGACGGAACACCGGGGAGCTGTTTTTT. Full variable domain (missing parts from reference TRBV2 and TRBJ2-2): EPEVTQTPSHQVTQMGQEVILRCVPISNHLYFYWYRQILGQKVEFLVSFYNNEISEKSEIFDDQFSVERPDGSNFTLKIRSTKLEDSAMYFCASSEVGRNTGELFFGEGSRLTVL.